Sequencing of this T cell receptor (beta chain) was carried out in a study of T-cell reconstitution after alpha-beta-depleted transplantation in children. The TCRbeta library was prepared with unique molecular identifiers. TCRdb recomputed calls from the PCR reads with MiXCR, one row per CDR3 protein. In the table there are approximately 250,000 distinct CDR3 sequences, roughly 24% of which are singletons. CDR1 and CDR2 from the germline V gene are MDHEN and SYDVKM. The CDR3 covers 15 residues. V was shortened by 3 bases and J by 2 bases, with 11 bases between the two germline ends. This chain joins TRBV28 and TRBJ2-1, with D tentatively TRBD1 (6 bases). Here the sequenced sample was PBMCs, taken before TCRalphabeta/CD19-depleted stem cell transplant. This TCR derives from a girl aged 2 to 10 with Fanconi anemia, due to receive a stem cell transplant. For the CDR3, the DNA is TGTGCCAGCAGTTTTGGGGGCTTCACCTACAATGAGCAGTTCTTC. It translates to CASSFGGFTYNEQFF.